This T cell receptor (beta chain) was obtained from a study of blood T cell repertoires in COVID-19. Overall study: COVID-19 samples collected from the United States, Italy and Spain covered acute and convalescent phases. PBMCs, B-cell-depleted T cells, or T cells were the source of the cDNA or gDNA that made up the material.

The germline V and J ends were trimmed by 5 bases and 0 bases, with 9 bases remaining between them. CDR3 size: 14 residues. Per the germline V gene, CDR1 is SGHRS and CDR2 is YFSETQ. Sequencing used immunoSEQ multiplex PCR; TCRdb keeps in-frame clones, though not all of them. The repertoire holds a few hundred thousand clones, with roughly 85% as singletons. The genes are TRBV5-1 and TRBJ1-3; possible D gene TRBD1, 6 bases. This receptor was taken from a man aged 25 to 45 who had recovered from COVID-19. The sequenced sample consisted of peripheral blood. CDR3 DNA sequence: TGCGCCAGCAGTATGGACAGCTCTGGAAACACCATATATTTT. Translated, it gives CASSMDSSGNTIYF. The full variable domain, in which reference TRBV5-1 and TRBJ1-3 provide the parts outside the CDR3, is KAGVTQTPRYLIKTRGQQVTLSCSPISGHRSVSWYQQTPGQGLQFLFEYFSETQRNKGNFPGRFSGRQFSNSRSEMNVSTLELGDSALYLCASSMDSSGNTIYFGEGSWLTVV.